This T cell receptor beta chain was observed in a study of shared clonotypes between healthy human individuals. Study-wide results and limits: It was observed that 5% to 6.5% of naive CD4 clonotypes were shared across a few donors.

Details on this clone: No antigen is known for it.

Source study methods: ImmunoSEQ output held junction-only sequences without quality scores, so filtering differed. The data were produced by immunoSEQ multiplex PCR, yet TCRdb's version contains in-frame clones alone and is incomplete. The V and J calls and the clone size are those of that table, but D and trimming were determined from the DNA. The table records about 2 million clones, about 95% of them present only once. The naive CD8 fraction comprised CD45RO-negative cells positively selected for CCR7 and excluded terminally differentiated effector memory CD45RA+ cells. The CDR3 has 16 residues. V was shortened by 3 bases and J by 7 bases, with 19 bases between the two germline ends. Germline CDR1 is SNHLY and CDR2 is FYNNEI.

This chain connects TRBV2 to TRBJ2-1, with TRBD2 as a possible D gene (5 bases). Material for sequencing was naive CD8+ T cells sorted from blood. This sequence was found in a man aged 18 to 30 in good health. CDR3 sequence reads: CASSDPLAPKGNEQFF. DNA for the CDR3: TGTGCCAGCAGTGACCCCCTAGCCCCGAAAGGAAATGAGCAGTTCTTC.